These 9 T cell receptor beta chains originate from one sample sequenced in a study of T-cell reconstitution after alpha-beta-depleted transplantation in children (TCRdb year 2016). Per the publication, the treatment or condition label means: allogeneic hematopoietic cell transplantation with graft depleted of TCRalphabeta T cells and CD19 B cells. The library was made by PCR. Instrument used: Illumina HiSeq 2500. TCR libraries were prepared with molecular barcoding, using unique molecular identifiers to normalize TCRbeta repertoire quantification. TCRdb reprocessed the public reads (quality trimming at Q25 with fastp, clone calling with MiXCR) and kept in-frame beta chains. Each entry merges the rows of one CDR3 protein and shows their most common DNA and genes. This sample lists 350,000 to 500,000 distinct CDR3 sequences; roughly two fifths were detected once. The ten largest clones add up to 25% to 30% of the sample.

Sequenced material: PBMCs, taken before TCRalphabeta/CD19-depleted stem cell transplant. The receptors were sampled from a girl aged 2-15 years with aplastic anemia, due to receive a stem cell transplant.

The rearrangement links TRBV24-1 to TRBJ2-3, with D perhaps TRBD1 (6 bases). CDR1 KGHDR and CDR2 SFDVKD come from the germline V gene. CDR3 length: 17 amino acids. V was pared by 6 bases and J by 2 bases, with 20 bases between. The CDR3 sequence: CATSSRQVGLSTDTQYF. CDR3 in DNA: TGTGCCACCAGTTCCAGACAGGTTGGGCTTTCCACAGATACGCAGTATTTT.

This clonotype appeared many times. J is TRBJ2-5 and V is TRBV7-2, with D possibly TRBD2 on 5 matching bases. The germline V and J ends were trimmed by 3 bases and 7 bases, with 9 bases remaining between them. The CDR3 has 12 residues. Germline CDR1 reads SGHTA; CDR2 reads FQGNSA. This CDR3 reads CASSFGEGTQYF. The DNA for the CDR3 is TGTGCCAGCAGCTTCGGGGAAGGGACCCAGTACTTC.

V gene TRBV20-1 combines with J gene TRBJ2-4; tentatively, D is TRBD1 (6 bases). The germline gives CDR1 DFQATT, CDR2 SNEGSKA (reference sequence). V dropped 4 bases and J dropped 5 bases, with 12 bases sitting between them. The CDR3 is 13 residues long. The CDR3 is CSATGQWENIQYF. The CDR3 DNA reads as TGCAGTGCTACGGGACAATGGGAAAACATTCAGTACTTC.

This clonotype was picked up a small number of times. The chain has TRBV9 and TRBJ2-3; maybe TRBD2 (5 bases). The V end was cut by 0 bases, the J end by 2 bases, with 13 bases between. Germline V gene sequence: CDR1 SGDLS, CDR2 YYNGEE. The CDR3 runs 16 residues. CDR3: CASSVGLGDFTDTQYF. CDR3 DNA sequence: TGTGCCAGCAGCGTAGGACTGGGAGACTTCACAGATACGCAGTATTTT. Together with reference TRBV9 and TRBJ2-3, the CDR3 gives the full variable domain: DSGVTQTPKHLITATGQRVTLRCSPRSGDLSVYWYQQSLDQGLQFLIQYYNGEERAKGNILERFSAQQFPDLHSELNLSSLELGDSALYFCASSVGLGDFTDTQYFGPGTRLTVL.

This clonotype was detected ten times or more. The V call is TRBV4-1, the J call TRBJ2-7; TRBD2 is a possible D gene (5 bases). The CDR3 contains 15 residues. V was shortened by 5 bases and J by 1 base, with 15 bases between the two germline ends. Looked up from germline, CDR1 is MGHRA and CDR2 is YSYEKL. CDR3 in amino acids: CASSSGPGMSYEQYF. The CDR3 DNA sequence: TGCGCCAGCAGCTCCGGGCCCGGGATGTCCTACGAGCAGTACTTC.

The V and J genes are TRBV3-1 and TRBJ1-2; 7 bases line up with TRBD1. V dropped 4 bases and J dropped 7; count of bases not matched to a gene: 9. CDR1 is LGHDT and CDR2 is YNNKEL in the germline V gene (reference sequence). The CDR3 spans 14 residues. Here the CDR3 DNA reads TGTGCCAGCAGCCCTGGTCGGACAGGCCGTGGCTACACCTTC. Translation: CASSPGRTGRGYTF.

The rearrangement uses TRBV20-1 and TRBJ1-2; a possible D gene is TRBD1 (6 bases). The germline V and J ends were trimmed by 1 base and 3 bases, with 12 bases remaining between them. Germline assignment: CDR1 DFQATT and CDR2 SNEGSKA (reference sequence). This CDR3 has 14 amino acids. Here the CDR3 DNA reads TGCAGTGCTAGAGTTCCAGGGGCGGACTATGGCTACACCTTC. Translated: CSARVPGADYGYTF.

The chain uses TRBV12-3 or TRBV12-4 and TRBJ2-3, with no clear D. Trimming removed 1 base from V and 4 bases from J, with 9 bases in between. There are 14 residues in the CDR3. This CDR3 is CASSLGSPPDTQYF. CDR3 nucleotide sequence: TGTGCCAGCAGTTTAGGCAGTCCCCCAGATACGCAGTATTTT.

The V and J genes are TRBV28 and TRBJ2-2, with 7 nucleotides matching TRBD1. V lost 3 bases and J lost 7; bases outside the gene matches: 8. Germline V gene lookup returns CDR1 MDHEN and CDR2 SYDVKM. The length of the CDR3 is 15 residues. The CDR3 spells CASSFGTASYGELFF. The CDR3 DNA reads TGTGCCAGCAGTTTTGGGACAGCCTCCTACGGGGAGCTGTTTTTT.